Sequencing of this TCR beta chain was carried out in a study of shared T cell receptors in the human thymus. The table came from immunoSEQ multiplex PCR; TCRdb's copy has only in-frame clones and leaves some out. This table holds roughly 710,000 clones, over 75% found once. Germline V lookup: CDR1 MGHDK, CDR2 SYGVNS. Trimming took 5 bases from V and 6 from J, leaving 7 bases between them. There are 11 residues in the CDR3. The data also belong to a second study, concerning human thymus T cells.

The sequencing input was thymocytes. The sequence was obtained from a girl less than two years old with a congenital heart defect. The chain couples TRBV25-1 to TRBJ1-2, with unresolved D. CDR3 residues: CASSLDDGYTF. In DNA, the CDR3 is TGTGCCAGCAGTTTAGATGATGGCTACACCTTC.